A single sample gave rise to the 2 T cell receptor beta chains below, sequenced in a study of blood T cell repertoires in COVID-19. The repertoire was sequenced with immunoSEQ multiplex PCR; TCRdb's copy has only in-frame clones and lacks some. Here the sample spans approximately 180,000 clones, 70% to 90% being singletons. Source material: peripheral blood. The source of these receptors is a person aged 65 to 85 with COVID-19, enrolled during active disease.

J is TRBJ2-2 and V is TRBV19, with D possibly matching TRBD1 (5 bases). Germline V gives CDR1 LNHDA, CDR2 SQIVND (reference sequence). V was clipped by 5 bases and J by 5 bases, with 12 bases between them. The CDR3 contains 14 residues. The CDR3 region is CASSLAKGTGELFF. The CDR3 DNA reads TGTGCCAGTAGTTTAGCTAAGGGGACCGGGGAGCTGTTTTTT.

With respect to this clone: The identical CDR3 is also encoded by other nucleotide sequences in the sample. The chain has TRBV5-1 and TRBJ2-5; 10 bases match TRBD2. The CDR3 sequence is 16 residues long. Germline V gene data show CDR1 as SGHRS and CDR2 as YFSETQ. Trimming at V came to 0 bases and at J to 4 bases, leaving 6 bases not matched to a gene. CDR3 nucleotide sequence: TGCGCCAGCAGCTTGGGCAGCGGGGGGGCTGGAGAGACCCAGTACTTC. Its translation is CASSLGSGGAGETQYF.